This T cell receptor beta chain was documented in a study of control samples from healthy donors and cancer patients. Losses at the gene ends were 8 bases for V and 1 base for J; bases not matched to a gene: 7. The germline V gene encodes CDR1 ENHRY and CDR2 SYGVKD. The CDR3 consists of 15 residues. Profiled with immunoSEQ multiplex PCR; TCRdb holds only in-frame clones, not every one. The sample has approximately 50,000 clones, about 90% seen once; the top ten hold 11% to 15%. Points on this clone: Different DNA sequences within this sample yield the same CDR3.

Source material: PBMCs. The gene calls are TRBV10-3 and TRBJ2-2; TRBD1 agrees at 7 bases. This receptor was obtained from a man aged 55 to 69 with head and neck cancer. DNA of the CDR3: TGTGCCATCGGAAAGGGACAGAGGAACACCGGGGAGCTGTTTTTT. Protein product: CAIGKGQRNTGELFF.